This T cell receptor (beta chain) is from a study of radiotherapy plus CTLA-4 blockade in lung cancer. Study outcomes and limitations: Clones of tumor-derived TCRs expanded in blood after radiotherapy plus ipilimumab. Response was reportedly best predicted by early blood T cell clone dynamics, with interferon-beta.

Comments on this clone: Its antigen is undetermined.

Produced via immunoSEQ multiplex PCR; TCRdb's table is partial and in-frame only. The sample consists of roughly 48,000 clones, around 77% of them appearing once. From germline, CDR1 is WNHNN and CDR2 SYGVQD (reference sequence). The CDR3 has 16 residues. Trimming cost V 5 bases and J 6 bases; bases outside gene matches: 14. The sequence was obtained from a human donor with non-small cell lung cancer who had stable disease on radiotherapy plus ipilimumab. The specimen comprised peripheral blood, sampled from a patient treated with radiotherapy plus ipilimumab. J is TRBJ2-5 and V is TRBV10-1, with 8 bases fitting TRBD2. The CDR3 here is CASSNSGAAGSKTQYF. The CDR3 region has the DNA TGCGCCAGCAGTAATAGCGGGGCGGCAGGGTCAAAGACCCAGTACTTC.